This passage covers 24 T cell receptor beta chains from one sample sequenced in a study of T-cell reconstitution after alpha-beta-depleted transplantation in children. Preparation of the TCRbeta library involved a method that used unique molecular identifiers. TCRdb re-called the PCR reads through MiXCR, storing one row per CDR3 protein. Among about 98,000 distinct CDR3 sequences, 20% to 30% were seen once, and the ten largest hold 20% to 25%. The sample in question was PBMCs, obtained before TCRalphabeta/CD19-depleted stem cell transplant. Receptors were obtained from a boy aged 2 to 9 with acute lymphoblastic leukemia, due to receive a stem cell transplant.

The chain carries TRBV15 and TRBJ2-1; TRBD1 might be the D (5 bases). Germline-derived CDR1 and CDR2 are LNHNV and YYDKDF (reference sequence). V lost 1 base, J lost 4 bases, and 8 bases lay in between. This CDR3 has 14 amino acids. CDR3 amino acids: CATSRGQFYNEQFF. The CDR3 bases are TGTGCCACCAGCAGAGGACAGTTTTACAATGAGCAGTTCTTC.

Details on this clonotype: One end of the junction does not line up with germline, which may come from a read error. The chain has TRBV10-3 and TRBJ2-3, with D unclear. The CDR3 extends over 13 amino acids. Germline loops: CDR1 ENHRY, CDR2 SYGVKD. The CDR3 DNA follows: TGTGCCATCAGTGAGAATTTGAGAGATACGCAGGATTTT. It yields the protein CAISENLRDTQDF.

This clonotype was seen a single time. V and J are TRBV5-1 and TRBJ2-7; D ambiguous. The germline V and J ends were trimmed by 0 bases and 2 bases, with 6 bases remaining between them. CDR1 is SGHRS and CDR2 is YFSETQ in the germline V gene. The CDR3 is 13 amino acids. The CDR3 sequence is CASSLEGTYEQYF. Written as DNA, the CDR3 is TGCGCCAGCAGCTTGGAGGGTACCTACGAGCAGTACTTC.

The table lists this clonotype with a few counts. The rearrangement links TRBV19 to TRBJ2-7; TRBD2 agrees at 9 bases. The germline CDR1 and CDR2 sequences are LNHDA and SQIVND (reference sequence). The CDR3 is 14 residues long. V was pared by 6 bases and J by 4 bases, with 7 bases of the junction left unmatched. This CDR3 is CASSLSGSWYEQYF. The CDR3 DNA follows: TGTGCCAGTAGCCTTAGCGGGAGTTGGTACGAGCAGTACTTC.

This clonotype has a count of ten or more. This sequence joins TRBV2 and TRBJ2-6, with 7 nucleotides matching TRBD1. Germline V gene lookup returns CDR1 SNHLY and CDR2 FYNNEI. This CDR3 has 14 amino acids. V dropped 9 bases and J dropped 0; count of bases not matched to a gene: 2. CDR3 in amino acids: CARTGDSGANVLTF. The CDR3, as DNA: TGTGCCAGAACAGGGGACTCTGGGGCCAACGTCCTGACTTTC.

The chain employs TRBV7-3 and TRBJ2-5; 11 bases align to TRBD2. The V segment lost 5 bases and the J segment 4 bases; nucleotides outside the gene matches: 9. This CDR3 spans 16 amino acids. Germline values: CDR1 SGHTA, CDR2 FQGTGA. The CDR3 coding sequence is TGTGCCAGCAGCCCAGGGACTAGCGGAGGGGGAGAGACCCAGTACTTC. It yields the protein CASSPGTSGGGETQYF.

A few counts support this clonotype. The chain carries TRBV4-1 and TRBJ2-1; no reliable D call. From germline, CDR1 is MGHRA and CDR2 YSYEKL. The CDR3 is 13 residues long. Trimming took 3 bases from V and 8 from J, leaving 11 bases between them. CDR3 in amino acids: CASSQPRSYEQFF. As DNA, the CDR3 is TGCGCCAGCAGCCAGCCAAGGAGCTATGAGCAGTTCTTC.

This clonotype was observed many times. The chain uses TRBV29-1 and TRBJ2-5; no clear D gene. Germline V gives CDR1 SQVTM, CDR2 ANQGSEA. V was trimmed by 4 bases and J by 5 bases, leaving 5 bases between them. The CDR3 has 10 residues. CDR3 in amino acids: CSVGEETQYF. DNA of the CDR3: TGCAGCGTTGGAGAGGAGACCCAGTACTTC.

V usage is TRBV20-1 and J usage is TRBJ1-5; D is unresolved. Germline CDR1 DFQATT, CDR2 SNEGSKA (reference sequence). V gave up 6 bases and J gave up 7 bases, with 19 bases separating them. The CDR3 extends over 14 amino acids. The CDR3 here is CSAGNSVREQPQHF. The CDR3 DNA reads as TGCAGTGCGGGTAATTCAGTACGAGAGCAGCCCCAGCATTTT.

This chain links TRBV6-1 with TRBJ1-5; 7 nucleotides line up with TRBD1. Trimming took 5 bases from V and 3 from J; bases not matched to a gene: 10. Germline-derived CDR1 and CDR2 are MNHNS and SASEGT. This CDR3 has 16 residues. CDR3 nucleotide sequence: TGTGCCAGCAGTAGGGCCGGGACAGCTTACAATCAGCCCCAGCATTTT. Amino acid sequence: CASSRAGTAYNQPQHF.

The J gene is TRBJ2-3, the V gene TRBV20-1, with D maybe TRBD2 (5 bases). The CDR3 is 17 amino acids. Germline lookup yields CDR1 DFQATT and CDR2 SNEGSKA (reference sequence). V lost 0 bases and J 0 bases, leaving 16 bases between the germline ends. This CDR3 reads CSARDYLRESSTDTQYF. The CDR3 coding sequence is TGCAGTGCTAGAGATTATCTCCGGGAATCTAGCACAGATACGCAGTATTTT.

This clonotype has only a few counts. V gene TRBV5-6 combines with J gene TRBJ1-5; no definite D call. CDR1 SGHDT and CDR2 YYEEEE come from the germline V gene. Trimming took 3 bases from V and 3 from J, leaving 10 bases between them. This CDR3 comprises 14 residues. This chain's CDR3 is CASSYGRTNQPQHF. The CDR3 coding sequence is TGTGCCAGCAGCTACGGACGGACCAATCAGCCCCAGCATTTT.

This chain links TRBV20-1 with TRBJ2-5; 8 bases match TRBD2. CDR1 DFQATT and CDR2 SNEGSKA come from the germline V gene (reference sequence). This CDR3 spans 15 amino acids. Losses at the gene ends were 8 bases for V and 1 base for J; bases not matched to a gene: 12. CDR3 bases: TGCAGTACTACCACTAGCGGAGGAGGCCAAGAGACCCAGTACTTC. Translating gives CSTTTSGGGQETQYF.

The rearrangement joins TRBV11-3 to TRBJ1-1; D is undetermined. The CDR3 contains 13 residues. In germline, CDR1 is SGHNT, CDR2 YENEEA. V lost 2 bases and J 3 bases, leaving 7 bases between the germline ends. DNA for the CDR3: TGTGCCAGCAGCTTAAATATGGACACTGAAGCTTTCTTT. Translated, it gives CASSLNMDTEAFF.

This clonotype was recorded many times. V usage is TRBV29-1 and J usage is TRBJ1-1; TRBD1 is a possible D gene (5 bases). Between the trimmed V and J ends, which lost 3 bases and 6 bases, there was a span of 11 bases. Germline V gene sequence: CDR1 SQVTM, CDR2 ANQGSEA. The CDR3 runs to 12 residues. The CDR3 DNA follows: TGCAGCGTTGACTTGGGGGTTTCTGAAGCTTTCTTT. It specifies CSVDLGVSEAFF. The full variable domain, in which reference TRBV29-1 and TRBJ1-1 provide the parts outside the CDR3, is SAVISQKPSRDICQRGTSLTIQCQVDSQVTMMFWYRQQPGQSLTLIATANQGSEATYESGFVIDKFPISRPNLTFSTLTVSNMSPEDSSIYLCSVDLGVSEAFFGQGTRLTVV.

This clonotype has more than one count but fewer than ten. The gene calls are TRBV6-4 and TRBJ2-3, with 7 bases that match TRBD1. Germline V gene lookup returns CDR1 MRHNA and CDR2 SNTAGT. The V and J ends lost 8 bases and 2 bases, in that order; junction bases with no gene match: 7. The CDR3 spans 14 residues. CDR3 nucleotides: TGTGCCAGCGCGACAGGGTCACACACAGATACGCAGTATTTT. It specifies CASATGSHTDTQYF.

V gene TRBV28 combines with J gene TRBJ2-5, with 7 bases that match TRBD1. J gave up 1 base and V 5 bases, and 4 bases lay outside the gene matches. The CDR3 runs to 14 residues. Germline V gives CDR1 MDHEN, CDR2 SYDVKM. This CDR3 reads CASSPRTGQETQYF. In DNA, the CDR3 is TGTGCCAGCAGTCCTCGGACAGGCCAAGAGACCCAGTACTTC.

This chain uses TRBV25-1 with TRBJ2-3, with D perhaps being TRBD1 or TRBD2 (6 bases each). V was cut by 3 bases and J by 6 bases, with 13 bases left in between. The CDR3 sequence is 14 residues long. Germline values: CDR1 MGHDK, CDR2 SYGVNS. CDR3 sequence reads: CASSDTRGLDTQYF. For the CDR3, the DNA is TGTGCCAGCAGTGATACTCGGGGGCTGGATACGCAGTATTTT. The entire variable domain, with the rest obtained from reference TRBV25-1 and TRBJ2-3, is as follows: EADIYQTPRYLVIGTGKKITLECSQTMGHDKMYWYQQDPGMELHLIHYSYGVNSTEKGDLSSESTVSRIRTEHFPLTLESARPSHTSQYLCASSDTRGLDTQYFGPGTRLTVL.

The rearrangement uses TRBV5-1 and TRBJ1-1; no clear D gene. V lost 0 bases, J lost 1 base, and 10 bases lay in between. Germline V CDR1 and CDR2: SGHRS, YFSETQ. The CDR3 consists of 15 residues. CDR3 coding DNA: TGCGCCAGCAGCTTGGCGGGCACCCCGAACACTGAAGCTTTCTTT. It yields the protein CASSLAGTPNTEAFF.

J is TRBJ2-7 and V is TRBV20-1, with a possible D match to TRBD1 (6 bases). V was trimmed by 1 base and J by 3 bases, leaving 16 bases between them. Germline V gene sequence: CDR1 DFQATT, CDR2 SNEGSKA (reference sequence). This CDR3 has 15 residues. The DNA for the CDR3 is TGCAGTGCTAGAGGCGTCGAGGACAGAGACTACGAGCAGTACTTC. It translates to CSARGVEDRDYEQYF.

The chain uses TRBV28 and TRBJ2-7; the D is unclear. CDR1 is MDHEN, CDR2 SYDVKM, per germline. Trimming took off 7 bases at V and 7 bases at J, with 20 bases between the two ends. The length of the CDR3 is 14 residues. Here the CDR3 reads CASKVPQSSREQYF. In nucleotides, the CDR3 is TGTGCCAGCAAGGTTCCCCAGTCAAGTCGTGAGCAGTACTTC.

The chain is built from TRBV7-6 and TRBJ2-3; D may be TRBD2 (6 bases). The CDR3 contains 15 residues. Germline CDR1 is SGHVS and CDR2 is FNYEAQ. Trimming cost V 5 bases and J 0 bases, with 12 bases left between them. CDR3 in DNA: TGTGCCAGCAGCCGTTGGGGAGGAAGCACAGATACGCAGTATTTT. It encodes CASSRWGGSTDTQYF.

This clonotype appeared many times. This chain uses TRBV7-2 with TRBJ2-3, with 7 bases that match TRBD2. With 1 base clipped from V and 4 bases from J, the junction kept 5 bases outside the gene matches. This CDR3 has 15 amino acids. The germline V gene encodes CDR1 SGHTA and CDR2 FQGNSA. The DNA for the CDR3 is TGTGCCAGCAGCTTAGGGGGCGGGAGTGCAGATACGCAGTATTTT. It translates to CASSLGGGSADTQYF.

V gene TRBV5-6 combines with J gene TRBJ2-5, with D perhaps assigned TRBD1 or TRBD2 (5 bases each). The CDR3 loop spans 14 amino acids. V lost 4 bases and J 5 bases, leaving 15 bases between the germline ends. Germline V gene sequence: CDR1 SGHDT, CDR2 YYEEEE. The CDR3 reads CASSPGLLWETQYF. CDR3 nucleotide sequence: TGTGCCAGCAGCCCGGGGCTCCTGTGGGAGACCCAGTACTTC. The full variable domain, with the rest looked up from reference TRBV5-6 and TRBJ2-5, is DAGVTQSPTHLIKTRGQQVTLRCSPKSGHDTVSWYQQALGQGPQFIFQYYEEEERQRGNFPDRFSGHQFPNYSSELNVNALLLGDSALYLCASSPGLLWETQYFGPGTRLLVL.